The next 10 T cell receptor beta chains were all read from a single sample in a study of post-analysis software for immune sequencing data. Study findings and constraints: The five TRBV segments detected at higher frequency in patients than in controls included TRBV5-6, TRBV5-1 and TRBV20-1.

These TCRs are of unknown antigen specificity. Unique molecular identifiers were carried by the TCR beta cDNA libraries. TCRdb reprocessed the PCR reads via MiXCR and lists one record per CDR3 protein. The sample holds hundreds of thousands of distinct CDR3 sequences; about 60% are singletons and the top ten take about 10%. Sequenced: blood. The receptors stem from a girl aged 2 to 10 with multiple sclerosis.

A few counts support this clonotype. The chain has TRBV20-1 and TRBJ2-7; D unresolved. The end of the DNA is better explained by TRBJ2-5, so the J call may be wrong. This CDR3 has 11 amino acids. Germline-derived CDR1 and CDR2 are DFQATT and SNEGSKA (reference sequence). The CDR3 region is CSASPGETQYF. The DNA for the CDR3 is TGCAGTGCTAGCCCTGGGGAGACCCAGTACTTC.

The chain couples TRBV7-9 to TRBJ2-4; 9 bases fit TRBD1. The closer fit of TRBJ2-7 to the DNA end suggests the J call may be wrong. CDR1 SEHNR and CDR2 FQNEAQ come from the germline V gene (reference sequence). The CDR3 is 17 amino acids. CDR3 sequence reads: CASSLEGKGTGMDEQYF. The CDR3 bases are TGTGCCAGCAGCTTAGAAGGAAAGGGGACAGGGATGGACGAGCAGTACTTC.

V gene TRBV2 combines with J gene TRBJ2-7; D unresolved. The CDR3 is made up of 12 amino acids. Germline values: CDR1 SNHLY, CDR2 FYNNEI. V was trimmed by 7 bases and J by 2 bases, leaving 9 bases between them. The CDR3 DNA is TGTGCCAGCAAACAAGCTACCTACGAGCAGTACTTC. Translation gives CASKQATYEQYF.

CDR3 sequence reads: CASSDVAGGGETQYF. The CDR3 region has the DNA TGTGCCAGCAGTGATGTAGCGGGGGGAGGAGAGACCCAGTACTTC. The chain carries TRBV2 and TRBJ2-7, with 10 bases lining up with TRBD2. The DNA matches TRBJ2-5 better at its end, which makes the J call doubtful. The germline gives CDR1 SNHLY, CDR2 FYNNEI. CDR3 length: 15 residues.

This clonotype has just a few counts. The chain is built from TRBV20-1 and TRBJ2-5, with D perhaps TRBD2 (6 bases). Gene TRBJ2-7 matches the end of the DNA better, so the J call may be wrong. The germline gives CDR1 DFQATT, CDR2 SNEGSKA (reference sequence). The CDR3 spans 16 residues. The CDR3 loop is CSARRHGGADWNEQYF. DNA for the CDR3: TGCAGTGCTAGGCGTCACGGGGGAGCGGACTGGAACGAGCAGTACTTC.

The J gene is TRBJ2-3, the V gene TRBV11-2, with 7 bases matching TRBD2. The CDR3 spans 16 residues. J lost 5 bases, V lost 1 base, and 9 bases had no gene match. The germline CDR1 and CDR2 sequences are SGHAT and FQNNGV. In DNA form, the CDR3 reads TGTGCCAGCAGCTTAGTCCCCCGGACTAGTCAAGATACGCAGTATTTT. Amino acids: CASSLVPRTSQDTQYF.

The J gene is TRBJ2-1, the V gene TRBV10-3; 9 bases map to TRBD2. V was pared by 0 bases and J by 6 bases, with 12 bases of the junction left unmatched. CDR3 length: 18 residues. Germline V gives CDR1 ENHRY, CDR2 SYGVKD. Here the CDR3 DNA reads TGTGCCATCAGTGAGTCGATAGCGGGAGCCCTCCTATCCAATGAGCAGTTCTTC. Translation gives CAISESIAGALLSNEQFF.

Points on this clonotype: Likely a read error: the CDR3 ends without its conserved phenylalanine or tryptophan. V and J are TRBV7-2 and TRBJ2-1; no clear D. Trimming took off 4 bases at V and 9 bases at J, with 16 bases between the two ends. The CDR3 has 14 amino acids. Germline loops: CDR1 SGHTA, CDR2 FQGNSA. The CDR3 sequence is CASSSRSDVGEQFV. The CDR3 DNA follows: TGTGCCAGCAGCTCCCGGTCGGACGTTGGTGAGCAGTTCGTC.

Here the CDR3 DNA reads TGTGCCAGCAGCAATAAACAGGGACGATCCTACGAGCAGTACTTC. As protein: CASSNKQGRSYEQYF. The genes are TRBV21-1 and TRBJ2-7; the listed D gene, TRBD1, was not tested against the DNA. TRBV21-1 is deemed a pseudogene. The CDR3 contains 15 residues.

The chain couples TRBV11-2 to TRBJ2-1, with TRBD2 as a possible D gene (5 bases). The V gene lost 2 bases and the J gene lost 6 bases, with 11 bases spanning the gap. CDR3 length equals 14 residues. Germline lookup yields CDR1 SGHAT and CDR2 FQNNGV. The CDR3, as DNA: TGTGCCAGCAGCTTACTGGGGAGAGGCAATGAGCAGTTCTTC. This encodes CASSLLGRGNEQFF.